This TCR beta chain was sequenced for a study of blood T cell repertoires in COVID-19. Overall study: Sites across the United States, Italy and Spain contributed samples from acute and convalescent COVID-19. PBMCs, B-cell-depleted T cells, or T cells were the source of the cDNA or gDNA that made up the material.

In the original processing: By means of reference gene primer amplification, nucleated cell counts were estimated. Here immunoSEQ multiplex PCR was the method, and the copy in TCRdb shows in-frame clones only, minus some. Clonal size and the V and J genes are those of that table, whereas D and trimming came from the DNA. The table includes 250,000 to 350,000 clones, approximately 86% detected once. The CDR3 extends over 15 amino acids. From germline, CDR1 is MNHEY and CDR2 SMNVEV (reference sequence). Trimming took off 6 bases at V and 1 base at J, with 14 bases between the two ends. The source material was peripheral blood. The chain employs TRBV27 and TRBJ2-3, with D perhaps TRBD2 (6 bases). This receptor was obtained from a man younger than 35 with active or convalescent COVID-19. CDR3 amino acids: CASRFSGFGTDTQYF. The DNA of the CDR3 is TGTGCCAGCAGATTTAGCGGATTTGGCACAGATACGCAGTATTTT.